What follows are 8 T cell receptor beta chains derived from one specimen sequenced in a study of neoadjuvant nivolumab and ipilimumab in lung cancer. TCRdb's table, derived via immunoSEQ multiplex PCR, lists solely in-frame clones and lacks some. The data hold roughly 18,000 clones, with 75% to 90% observed a single time. The sequencing used peripheral blood, collected before neoadjuvant nivolumab, alone or with ipilimumab. Receptors originate from an adult with non-small cell lung cancer.

The chain's CDR3 is CASSQDAMPTDTQYF. The CDR3 DNA follows: TGCGCCAGCAGCCAAGATGCCATGCCCACAGATACGCAGTATTTT. This rearrangement joins TRBV4-3 to TRBJ2-3, with D unresolved. Germline V gene sequence: CDR1 LGHNA, CDR2 YSLEER. Trimming removed 0 bases at V and 2 bases at J, with 9 bases between. There are 15 residues in the CDR3.

This chain connects TRBV4-1 to TRBJ2-7; D is perhaps TRBD1 or TRBD2 (5 bases each). Germline CDR1 is MGHRA and CDR2 is YSYEKL. The CDR3 covers 12 residues. V was cut by 4 bases and J by 6 bases, with 10 bases left in between. CDR3 sequence reads: CASSRGVGEQYF. In nucleotides, the CDR3 is TGCGCCAGCAGCCGAGGGGTTGGCGAGCAGTACTTC.

V is TRBV14 and J is TRBJ2-2; TRBD2 matches at 12 bases. The CDR3 length is 18 residues. Looked up from germline, CDR1 is SGHDN and CDR2 is FVKESK. V gave up 6 bases and J gave up 6 bases; unmatched junction bases: 14. CDR3 region: CASSHQPGTSGLSGELFF. The CDR3 DNA reads as TGTGCCAGCAGTCATCAACCCGGGACTAGCGGGTTGTCCGGGGAGCTGTTTTTT.

The chain is built from TRBV6-1 and TRBJ2-5, with 7 bases lining up with TRBD1. Germline V gene sequence: CDR1 MNHNS, CDR2 SASEGT. The V gene end was trimmed by 6 bases and the J gene end by 0 bases; junction bases not matched to a gene: 7. This CDR3 has 15 residues. CDR3 DNA sequence: TGTGCCAGCAGGCCAGGACAGGCGTACCAAGAGACCCAGTACTTC. It yields the protein CASRPGQAYQETQYF.

The rearrangement uses TRBV10-1 and TRBJ2-4, with D uncertain. The ends were cut back, 0 bases at V and 4 bases at J, with 13 bases in the middle. Per the germline V gene, CDR1 is WNHNN and CDR2 is SYGVQD (reference sequence). The CDR3 has 16 residues. CDR3 nucleotide sequence: TGCGCCAGCAGTGAGTCGAGGTGGGAAGGTAAAAACATTCAGTACTTC. It is translated as CASSESRWEGKNIQYF.

The chain has TRBV28 and TRBJ2-7; TRBD1 aligns across 11 bases. Germline trimming cut 4 bases from V and 4 bases from J; bases unmatched to any gene: 6. The CDR3 length is 15 residues. Germline loops: CDR1 MDHEN, CDR2 SYDVKM. Written as DNA, the CDR3 is TGTGCCAGCAGTTCTAACCGGGACAGGGGGTACGAGCAGTACTTC. It translates to CASSSNRDRGYEQYF. The complete variable domain, with remaining parts taken from reference TRBV28 and TRBJ2-7, reads DVKVTQSSRYLVKRTGEKVFLECVQDMDHENMFWYRQDPGLGLRLIYFSYDVKMKEKGDIPEGYSVSREKKERFSLILESASTNQTSMYLCASSSNRDRGYEQYFGPGTRLTVT.

The V call is TRBV14, the J call TRBJ2-4; 7 positions agree with TRBD2. The CDR3 is 18 amino acids. Trimming removed 3 bases from V and 1 base from J; junction bases left unmatched: 12. The V gene's germline CDR1 is SGHDN and CDR2 FVKESK. The CDR3 bases are TGTGCCAGCAGCCAGCTAGCGGAAGTCAAATACGCCAAAAACATTCAGTACTTC. Its protein product is CASSQLAEVKYAKNIQYF.

The sample holds one count of this clone. The genes are TRBV10-3 and TRBJ2-1, with TRBD2 matching 13 bases. Trimming at V came to 4 bases and at J to 0 bases, leaving 0 bases not matched to a gene. The CDR3 totals 16 residues. Germline values: CDR1 ENHRY, CDR2 SYGVKD. The CDR3 protein is CAISGTSGSSYNEQFF. CDR3 DNA: TGTGCCATCAGTGGGACTAGCGGGAGCTCCTACAATGAGCAGTTCTTC.